These 21 T cell receptor beta chains were sequenced from one sample in a study of beta chain features in type 1 diabetes. Notes on the study in general: When Type 1 diabetes patients were examined, their TCRB CDR3s proved moderately but significantly shorter in all four CD4+ subsets.

The antigens these receptors bind are not known. Every bit of the isolated RNA underwent reverse transcription, so sequencing read expressed TCRB transcripts. Some clones are missing from TCRdb's copy, which holds only in-frame ones; the method was immunoSEQ multiplex PCR. The table lists some 150,000 clones, approximately 13% of them singletons. The sequenced sample consisted of central memory CD4+ T cells from blood. The receptors here all came from a young man with type 1 diabetes.

The genes are TRBV6-1 and TRBJ2-7; D tentatively fits TRBD1 or TRBD2 (5 bases each). V lost 7 bases, J lost 1 base, and 14 bases lay in between. CDR3 length equals 14 residues. Germline CDR1 is MNHNS and CDR2 is SASEGT. CDR3 protein: CASISLGGSYEQYF. The CDR3 DNA reads TGTGCCAGCATCAGCCTTGGGGGATCCTACGAGCAGTACTTC.

The rearrangement joins TRBV7-9 to TRBJ2-7, with a weak D call TRBD2 (6 bases). V was cut by 1 base and J by 5 bases, with 15 bases left in between. Germline assignment: CDR1 SEHNR and CDR2 FQNEAQ (reference sequence). The CDR3 contains 15 residues. CDR3 bases: TGTGCCAGCAGCTTAGGTTCGGGAGTTGTGAACGAGCAGTACTTC. It yields the protein CASSLGSGVVNEQYF.

The J gene is TRBJ2-3, the V gene TRBV9, with a possible D match to TRBD2 (5 bases). CDR3 size: 15 residues. V was shortened by 3 bases and J by 0 bases, with 11 bases between the two germline ends. Germline V gene sequence: CDR1 SGDLS, CDR2 YYNGEE. The CDR3 reads CASSERTPSTDTQYF. Here the CDR3 DNA reads TGTGCCAGCAGCGAAAGGACTCCCAGCACAGATACGCAGTATTTT. Full variable domain (outside the CDR3, taken from reference TRBV9 and TRBJ2-3): DSGVTQTPKHLITATGQRVTLRCSPRSGDLSVYWYQQSLDQGLQFLIQYYNGEERAKGNILERFSAQQFPDLHSELNLSSLELGDSALYFCASSERTPSTDTQYFGPGTRLTVL.

This clone was detected once. V and J are TRBV9 and TRBJ2-6; TRBD1 aligns across 7 bases. CDR1 SGDLS and CDR2 YYNGEE come from the germline V gene. V trimming: 3 bases; J trimming: 2 bases; junction bases outside the gene matches: 8. There are 17 residues in the CDR3. CDR3 sequence: CASSARRGQTGANVLTF. Here the CDR3 DNA reads TGTGCCAGCAGCGCCCGAAGGGGGCAAACTGGGGCCAACGTCCTGACTTTC.

The V call is TRBV7-9, the J call TRBJ2-7; possibly TRBD2 for D (5 bases). Trimming removed 5 bases from V and 3 bases from J, with 11 bases in between. Germline V CDR1 and CDR2: SEHNR, FQNEAQ (reference sequence). This CDR3 has 13 residues. CDR3 in DNA: TGTGCCAGCAGCCCTCTAGGGAGCTACGAGCAGTACTTC. Protein sequence: CASSPLGSYEQYF.

This clone appeared a few times. This chain links TRBV19 with TRBJ2-2, with D possibly called TRBD1 or TRBD2 (5 bases each). In germline, CDR1 is LNHDA, CDR2 SQIVND (reference sequence). The CDR3 length is 14 residues. Trimming left V 4 bases short and J 5 bases short, with 11 bases between. In DNA, the CDR3 is TGTGCCAGTAGTAGGGGGACCGCTACCGGGGAGCTGTTTTTT. It encodes CASSRGTATGELFF.

This clone was observed a handful of times. The rearrangement links TRBV30 to TRBJ1-2, with D perhaps matching TRBD1 (5 bases). The CDR3 has 16 residues. Germline assignment: CDR1 GTSNPN and CDR2 SVGIG (reference sequence). V lost 8 bases and J 4 bases, leaving 26 bases between the germline ends. CDR3 loop: CASTKGKVGGGYGYTF. The CDR3 region has the DNA TGTGCCAGTACCAAGGGGAAGGTCGGAGGAGGCTATGGCTACACCTTC.

This chain uses TRBV11-3 with TRBJ2-7; D gene uncertain. Between the trimmed V and J ends, which lost 0 bases and 3 bases, there was a span of 9 bases. The CDR3 is 14 amino acids. Per germline, CDR1 SGHNT and CDR2 YENEEA. Written as DNA, the CDR3 is TGTGCCAGCAGCTTAGATAAACAGAACTACGAGCAGTACTTC. It encodes CASSLDKQNYEQYF. Variable domain in full (rest from reference TRBV11-3 and TRBJ2-7): EAGVVQSPRYKIIEKKQPVAFWCNPISGHNTLYWYLQNLGQGPELLIRYENEEAVDDSQLPKDRFSAERLKGVDSTLKIQPAELGDSAVYLCASSLDKQNYEQYFGPGTRLTVT.

This clone has more than one count but fewer than ten. This chain joins TRBV2 and TRBJ1-3; no definite D call. Germline V gives CDR1 SNHLY, CDR2 FYNNEI. CDR3 length equals 15 residues. With 7 bases removed from V and 0 bases from J, the gap between germline ends came to 13 bases. The CDR3 region is CASTARASSGNTIYF. CDR3 DNA: TGTGCCAGCACCGCGAGGGCCAGCTCTGGAAACACCATATATTTT.

The rearrangement joins TRBV19 to TRBJ1-1; 9 bases are a match to TRBD1. V gave up 4 bases and J gave up 4 bases; unmatched junction bases: 7. Germline values: CDR1 LNHDA, CDR2 SQIVND (reference sequence). CDR3 size: 15 residues. CDR3 coding DNA: TGTGCCAGTAGTAACCGACAGGGGGGGACCACTGAAGCTTTCTTT. As protein: CASSNRQGGTTEAFF.

The chain links TRBV7-6 to TRBJ2-1; D remains unclear. V was clipped by 2 bases and J by 6 bases, with 17 bases between them. The CDR3 loop spans 16 amino acids. Germline V gene data show CDR1 as SGHVS and CDR2 as FNYEAQ. CDR3 amino acids: CASSLNSAVVANEQFF. For the CDR3, the DNA is TGTGCCAGCAGCTTAAACAGTGCTGTTGTAGCCAATGAGCAGTTCTTC.

This clone has more than one count but fewer than ten. The genes are TRBV5-6 and TRBJ2-1; possible D gene TRBD2, 6 bases. The V end was cut by 3 bases, the J end by 4 bases, with 20 bases between. The CDR3 spans 17 residues. CDR1 is SGHDT, CDR2 YYEEEE, per germline. CDR3 DNA: TGTGCCAGCAGCTCGGGGAGCCAGCGGGTAGAATACAATGAGCAGTTCTTC. Protein sequence: CASSSGSQRVEYNEQFF.

This rearrangement joins TRBV5-1 to TRBJ2-7; 7 nucleotides line up with TRBD1. Germline-derived CDR1 and CDR2 are SGHRS and YFSETQ. The junction had 9 bases not matched to a gene; V was cut back by 3 bases and J by 6 bases. The CDR3 has 14 residues. The CDR3 protein is CASSSDRLQVEQYF. CDR3 in DNA: TGCGCCAGCAGCTCGGACAGGCTACAAGTCGAGCAGTACTTC.

This clone was observed at least ten times. The chain carries TRBV4-1 and TRBJ2-1; 7 nucleotides match TRBD1. This CDR3 has 12 amino acids. The ends lost 6 bases at V and 8 bases at J; junction bases unmatched: 4. Germline loops: CDR1 MGHRA, CDR2 YSYEKL. The CDR3 is CASSGQVYEQFF. CDR3 sequence (DNA): TGCGCCAGCAGTGGACAGGTTTATGAGCAGTTCTTC.

The chain is built from TRBV6-1 and TRBJ1-1; D is ambiguous. The length of the CDR3 is 15 residues. V shed 2 bases and J shed 0 bases, with 10 bases lying between them. Per the germline V gene, CDR1 is MNHNS and CDR2 is SASEGT. This CDR3 reads CASSEPIRVNTEAFF. In DNA, the CDR3 is TGTGCCAGCAGTGAACCGATAAGGGTGAACACTGAAGCTTTCTTT.

CDR3 residues: CAWSNGLRNEKLFF. The CDR3 DNA reads TGTGCCTGGAGTAATGGACTCCGGAATGAAAAACTGTTTTTT. The V and J genes are TRBV30 and TRBJ1-4; D is undetermined. Germline CDR1 reads GTSNPN; CDR2 reads SVGIG (reference sequence). The CDR3 length is 14 residues. The V and J ends lost 2 bases and 5 bases respectively, with 12 bases between them.

The chain has TRBV9 and TRBJ1-1, with 11 bases aligning to TRBD1. This CDR3 spans 14 amino acids. The junction had 3 bases not matched to a gene; V was cut back by 4 bases and J by 4 bases. Germline CDR1 SGDLS, CDR2 YYNGEE. The CDR3 spells CASSLGTGGTEAFF. The CDR3 coding sequence is TGTGCCAGCAGCCTAGGGACAGGGGGCACTGAAGCTTTCTTT. The variable domain in full, completed from reference TRBV9 and TRBJ1-1, reads DSGVTQTPKHLITATGQRVTLRCSPRSGDLSVYWYQQSLDQGLQFLIQYYNGEERAKGNILERFSAQQFPDLHSELNLSSLELGDSALYFCASSLGTGGTEAFFGQGTRLTVV.

The table lists this clone with a few counts. The rearrangement links TRBV2 to TRBJ1-1; D perhaps matches TRBD1 (5 bases). The germline V gene has CDR1 SNHLY and CDR2 FYNNEI. The ends were cut back, 4 bases at V and 1 base at J, with 10 bases in the middle. The CDR3 is 14 residues long. In DNA form, the CDR3 reads TGTGCCAGCAGTGTTGGTCAGGGGAACACTGAAGCTTTCTTT. Translated: CASSVGQGNTEAFF.

This clone showed up just a few times. The rearrangement links TRBV7-3 to TRBJ1-3; no clear D. Trimming left V 0 bases short and J 8 bases short, with 8 bases between. CDR1 is SGHTA, CDR2 FQGTGA, per germline. This CDR3 spans 13 amino acids. In nucleotides, the CDR3 is TGTGCCAGCAGCTTAACCCCGAGAGACACCATATATTTT. Its protein product is CASSLTPRDTIYF.

The count of this clone is one. Just one base apart from a much larger clone, this may be a read error. The chain recombines TRBV7-2 with TRBJ2-7; D not resolved. CDR1 is SGHTA and CDR2 is FQGNSA in the germline V gene. This CDR3 has 14 residues. The CDR3 DNA follows: TGTGCCAGCAACTTAGTACGCTCCACCTACGAGCAGTACTTC. Translation: CASNLVRSTYEQYF. Full variable domain (remainder filled in from reference TRBV7-2 and TRBJ2-7): GAGVSQSPSNKVTEKGKDVELRCDPISGHTALYWYRQSLGQGLEFLIYFQGNSAPDKSGLPSDRFSAERTGGSVSTLTIQRTQQEDSAVYLCASNLVRSTYEQYFGPGTRLTVT.

This clone has more than one count but fewer than ten. This rearrangement joins TRBV2 to TRBJ1-6, with D uncertain. The germline V and J ends were trimmed by 2 bases and 3 bases, with 8 bases remaining between them. The CDR3 covers 15 residues. The germline CDR1 and CDR2 sequences are SNHLY and FYNNEI. CDR3 in DNA: TGTGCCAGCAGTGAATTGGGTCTCTATAATTCACCCCTCCACTTT. Amino acid sequence: CASSELGLYNSPLHF.